The T cell receptor (beta chain) under discussion was sequenced for a study of blood T cell repertoires in COVID-19. The CDR3 has 16 amino acids. Germline trimming cut 8 bases from V and 2 bases from J; bases unmatched to any gene: 12. Germline assignment: CDR1 SNHLY and CDR2 FYNNEI. Generated by immunoSEQ multiplex PCR, the TCRdb table keeps only in-frame clones and is missing some. The sample yields 200,000 to 300,000 clones, about 90% seen once. The rearrangement uses TRBV2 and TRBJ2-1, with TRBD1 identical over 7 bases. This sequence originates from a woman between 25 and 40 years old who had recovered from COVID-19. Sequencing was performed on peripheral blood. This CDR3 reads CASRDSQRNPYNEQFF. For the CDR3, the DNA is TGTGCCAGCCGGGACAGCCAGCGAAATCCCTACAATGAGCAGTTCTTC.